This T cell receptor beta chain was captured in a study of post-analysis software for immune sequencing data. The germline CDR1 and CDR2 sequences are SEHNR and FQNEAQ (reference sequence). With 8 bases clipped from V and 2 bases from J, the junction kept 13 bases outside the gene matches. The CDR3 extends over 16 amino acids. Study-wide findings and caveats: The authors found that F measure strongly co-clustered same-batch samples. Controls' normalized Chao1 diversity significantly exceeded that of multiple sclerosis patients. There were a handful of TRBV segments more frequent in patients than controls, and TRBV5-6, TRBV5-1 and TRBV20-1 were among them.

Unique molecular identifiers were carried by the TCR beta cDNA libraries. TCRdb redid the calling of the PCR reads with MiXCR, one entry per CDR3 protein. The sample lists roughly 650,000 distinct CDR3 sequences, roughly three fifths occurring once. Regarding this clonotype: Its antigen remains unidentified.

This receptor was obtained from a girl aged 2 to 10 with multiple sclerosis. Sequenced input: blood. J is TRBJ2-7 and V is TRBV7-9; the match to TRBD2 covers 9 bases. This CDR3 reads CASGIRTSGLTYEQYF. CDR3 DNA: TGTGCCAGCGGAATTCGAACTAGCGGGCTTACCTACGAGCAGTACTTC. Full variable domain (missing parts from reference TRBV7-9 and TRBJ2-7): DTGVSQNPRHKITKRGQNVTFRCDPISEHNRLYWYRQTLGQGPEFLTYFQNEAQLEKSRLLSDRFSAERPKGSFSTLEIQRTEQGDSAMYLCASGIRTSGLTYEQYFGPGTRLTVT.